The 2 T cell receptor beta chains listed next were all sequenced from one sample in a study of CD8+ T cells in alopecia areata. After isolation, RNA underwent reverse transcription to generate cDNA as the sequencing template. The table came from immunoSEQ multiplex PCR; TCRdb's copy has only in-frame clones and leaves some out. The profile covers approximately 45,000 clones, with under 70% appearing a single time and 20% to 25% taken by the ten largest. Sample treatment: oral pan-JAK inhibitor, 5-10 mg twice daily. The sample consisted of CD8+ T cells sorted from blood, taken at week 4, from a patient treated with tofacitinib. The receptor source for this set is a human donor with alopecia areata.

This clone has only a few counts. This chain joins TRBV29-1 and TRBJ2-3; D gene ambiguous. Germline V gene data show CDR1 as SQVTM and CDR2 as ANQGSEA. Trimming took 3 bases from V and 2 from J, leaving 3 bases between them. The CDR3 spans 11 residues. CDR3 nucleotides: TGCAGCGTTGAGTTCACAGATACGCAGTATTTT. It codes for CSVEFTDTQYF.

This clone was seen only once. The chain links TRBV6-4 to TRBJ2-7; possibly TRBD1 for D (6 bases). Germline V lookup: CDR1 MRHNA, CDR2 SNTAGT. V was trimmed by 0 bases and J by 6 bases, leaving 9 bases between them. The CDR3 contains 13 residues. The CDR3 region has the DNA TGTGCCAGCAGTGACTCTGTAGGGGGCGAGCAGTACTTC. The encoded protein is CASSDSVGGEQYF.